This T cell receptor (beta chain) was obtained from a study of blood T cell repertoires in COVID-19. Profiled with immunoSEQ multiplex PCR; TCRdb holds only in-frame clones, not every one. The table has about 140,000 clones, around 80% seen once. The CDR3 runs to 15 residues. The ends were cut back, 1 base at V and 8 bases at J, with 15 bases in the middle. Germline CDR1 and CDR2: MNHEY and SVGEGT. The clonotype was recovered from a man aged 55 to 70 with active or convalescent COVID-19. The sequenced material came from peripheral blood. The chain couples TRBV6-2 or TRBV6-3 to TRBJ1-5, with D perhaps matching TRBD1 (6 bases). The CDR3 DNA is TGTGCCAGCAGTTACTATGACAGGTACTCTGAGCCCCAGCATTTT. This encodes CASSYYDRYSEPQHF.